The source of this TCR beta chain is a study of OX40 agonist ivuxolimab in advanced cancers. Using immunoSEQ multiplex PCR, the repertoire was profiled, and TCRdb retains in-frame clones only, with some absent. Of about 19,000 clones in the sample, less than 90% were seen once. General study findings and limits: On average, a greater number of expanded clones characterised CD8+ T cells relative to CD4+.

In its sample, this clone was seen once. The antigen is unknown. The V gene lost 8 bases and the J gene lost 7 bases, with 17 bases spanning the gap. In germline, CDR1 is SNHLY, CDR2 FYNNEI. This CDR3 region has 13 residues. This TCR was recovered from an adult with an advanced solid tumor such as melanoma, head and neck, liver or kidney cancer. This specimen was CD4+ or CD8+ T cells sorted from blood, taken in a trial of the OX40 agonist ivuxolimab. The V and J genes are TRBV2 and TRBJ1-2; D is perhaps TRBD1 (6 bases). CDR3 in amino acids: CASEGGSRSGYTF. The DNA for the CDR3 is TGTGCCAGCGAGGGGGGCTCTAGGAGTGGCTACACCTTC. Using reference TRBV2 and TRBJ1-2 for the parts outside the CDR3, the full variable domain is EPEVTQTPSHQVTQMGQEVILRCVPISNHLYFYWYRQILGQKVEFLVSFYNNEISEKSEIFDDQFSVERPDGSNFTLKIRSTKLEDSAMYFCASEGGSRSGYTFGSGTRLTVV.